This record looks at one T cell receptor beta chain sequence and its context. This clonotype was picked up a small number of times. Its antigen has not been determined. The record has no base qualities; no much larger clone is one base away. The record originates from a study of T cells after yellow fever vaccination (dated by TCRdb to between 2018 and 2020). The study in broad terms: The SMART-Seq v4 Ultra Low Input RNA kit was used to prepare libraries from fractions with low cell numbers. To track T-cell clones before and after primary and booster YFV17D yellow fever vaccination, bulk TCR alpha and beta repertoires were sequenced longitudinally. Two healthy male donors, one aged 18 to 29 and one aged 30 to 40 years, made up the cohort. Bulk PBMC replicates and cell subsets were isolated from blood drawn at multiple timepoints before and after both primary and secondary immunization.

Reading from cysteine to phenylalanine, the CDR3 counts 17 amino acids. Of all the DNA, just the CDR3 is kept, 51 bases in frame from base 1. CDR1 and CDR2 were assigned from the germline V gene as SGHTA and FQGNSA. Trimming accounts for 2 bases at V and 3 bases at J, while the number of junction bases matched to no gene is 8. Taken with the paper, the label for treatment or condition translates to: live attenuated yellow fever vaccine strain. At each blood-draw timepoint, two biological replicates of bulk PBMCs were collected. A standard Ficoll-Paque protocol was used to isolate PBMCs from peripheral blood. RNA was extracted with TriZol from bulk PBMCs, CD4 and CD8 fractions, and dextramer-positive and dextramer-negative fractions. Sequencing used an Illumina NovaSeq 6000. Synthesis of TCR cDNA relied on 5'RACE template switching, a step that introduced a universal primer site along with unique molecular identifiers. Priming of cDNA synthesis was performed from both the TCR alpha and TCR beta constant segments. Libraries were amplified in two PCR steps, with sample barcodes and sequencing adapters added in the second step. Sequencing of libraries was performed on Illumina HiSeq 2500 (2x100 bp) or NovaSeq (2x150 bp). As for the authors' bioinformatics: MIGEC handled demultiplexing of reads and collapsing into UMI consensus sequences, while MiXCR performed V(D)J alignment. Clonotypes responding to the vaccine were identified with edgeR on replicate PBMC samples, with the criteria of FDR below 0.01 and a log2 fold change above 5 up to day 15. Each bulk clonotype received a CD4 or CD8 identity based on whether the sequenced CD4 or CD8 repertoire contained that clonotype at higher abundance. TCRdb reanalyzed the raw reads on its own, using fastp at Q25 for trimming and MiXCR for clone calling, and kept in-frame beta chains. Every distinct CDR3 protein forms one entry, paired with its most common genes and DNA. The V and J calls follow TCRdb's processing rather than the paper's. This sample has around 310,000 distinct CDR3 sequences in its table, and approximately 4% of those were observed once. The ten largest clones represent roughly 21% of the sample.

What the study reported, not specific to this receptor: A small share of clonotypes was detected in both CD4 and CD8 compartments, with the overlap likely arising from convergent recombination. The study included only two donors, which limits how far the findings can be generalized. Compared with the primary T-cell response, the secondary T-cell response was weaker but faster, peaking on day 5 rather than day 15. After the booster, most clones that had expanded after primary vaccination were detected again (roughly 96% of CD4 and 88% of CD8), suggesting broad maintenance of memory. Computational filtering was required because FACS-sorted repertoires could contain abundant contaminating clonotypes from the bulk population.

The receptor chain draws on TRBV7-2 and TRBJ1-5; 9 middle bases align to TRBD1. The source is a man aged 18 to 30 who received the YFV17D yellow fever vaccine. The sequenced sample was PBMCs, obtained 15 days after the yellow fever booster vaccination. The CDR3: CASSLSGTGSINQPQHF. Here is the DNA: TGTGCCAGCAGCTTATCCGGGACAGGGAGTATCAATCAGCCCCAGCATTTT. The reference TRBV7-2 and TRBJ1-5 proteins fill in what lies around the CDR3, so the full variable domain reads GAGVSQSPSNKVTEKGKDVELRCDPISGHTALYWYRQSLGQGLEFLIYFQGNSAPDKSGLPSDRFSAERTGGSVSTLTIQRTQQEDSAVYLCASSLSGTGSINQPQHFGDGTRLSIL.